The rows below give T cell receptor beta chains drawn from one sample of a study of blood T cell repertoires in COVID-19. Libraries were prepared by immunoSEQ multiplex PCR; TCRdb keeps only in-frame clonotypes and omits some of them. The data show fewer than 300,000 clones, about 88% seen once. Material for sequencing was peripheral blood. The receptors were gathered from a woman in her thirties or forties who had recovered from COVID-19. The CDR3 runs from the conserved cysteine through the conserved F or W. A D gene is named only where the DNA matches it firmly. The size entry is marked missing in some rows and otherwise reads once, few, many or a size class.

d_call	cdr3_length	v_call	clone_size	j_call	cdr3_aa	cdr3_nt
TRBD1	15	TRBV2	-	TRBJ1-1	CASSLQGSLSAEAFF	TGTGCCAGCAGCCTACAGGGGTCCTTGAGCGCTGAAGCTTTCTTT
-	13	TRBV2	few	TRBJ1-4	CASSRGTGEKLFF	TGTGCCAGCAGCAGGGGCACAGGGGAAAAACTGTTTTTT
TRBD2	16	TRBV5-1	-	TRBJ2-3	CASSPGAGVITDTQYF	TGCGCCAGCAGCCCGGGCGCGGGAGTGATCACAGATACGCAGTATTTT
TRBD1	18	TRBV3-1/TRBV3-2	-	TRBJ1-3	CASSHLRGTLLSGNTIYF	TGTGCCAGCAGCCACCTCAGGGGGACCCTCCTCTCTGGAAACACCATATATTTT
-	15	TRBV11-3	once	TRBJ1-1	CASSLDQNPTRAAFF	TGTGCCAGCAGCTTAGATCAGAACCCCACTAGAGCAGCTTTCTTT
-	15	TRBV18	-	TRBJ2-7	CASSPGGGRPYEQYF	TGTGCCAGCTCACCTGGGGGGGGCCGCCCCTACGAGCAGTACTTC
-	15	TRBV19	-	TRBJ2-1	CASSFGSPSYNEQFF	TGTGCCAGTAGTTTTGGCTCCCCATCCTACAATGAGCAGTTCTTC
-	14	TRBV15	-	TRBJ1-1	CATSPEGGRAEAFF	TGTGCCACCAGCCCGGAGGGAGGGCGGGCTGAAGCTTTCTTT
-	11	TRBV30	once	TRBJ1-2	CACRRGYGYTF	TGTGCCTGCAGGAGGGGCTATGGCTACACCTTC
-	15	TRBV6-1	-	TRBJ1-2	CASSDPRGSNYGYTF	TGTGCCAGCAGTGACCCCCGGGGATCTAACTATGGCTACACCTTC
-	14	TRBV24-1	-	TRBJ1-2	CATSDPTGNYGYTF	TGTGCCACCAGTGACCCCACAGGGAACTATGGCTACACCTTC
TRBD2	15	TRBV6-6	-	TRBJ2-7	CASSPPGASGYEQYF	TGTGCCAGCAGCCCCCCCGGGGCTAGCGGGTACGAGCAGTACTTC
-	12	TRBV13	-	TRBJ2-4	CASSLGPGIQYF	TGTGCCAGCAGCTTAGGTCCAGGCATTCAGTACTTC
-	14	TRBV29-1	-	TRBJ1-4	CSAGQGWGNEKLFF	TGCAGCGCTGGCCAGGGGTGGGGTAATGAAAAACTGTTTTTT
-	14	TRBV30	once	TRBJ1-2	CAWSVRGAPLGYTF	TGTGCCTGGAGTGTACGGGGGGCCCCCCTTGGCTACACCTTC
-	14	TRBV4-2	once	TRBJ2-7	CASSPTPGDYEQYF	TGTGCCAGCAGCCCCACTCCCGGGGACTACGAGCAGTACTTC
-	12	TRBV9	-	TRBJ2-7	CASSTRHNEQYF	TGTGCCAGCAGCACCCGACATAACGAGCAGTACTTC
TRBD1	13	TRBV4-1	-	TRBJ1-1	CASGRTGGVEAFF	TGCGCCAGCGGAAGGACAGGGGGCGTTGAAGCTTTCTTT
-	14	TRBV4-3	-	TRBJ1-2	CASSQEASGYGYTF	TGCGCCAGCAGCCAAGAAGCCTCGGGCTATGGCTACACCTTC
TRBD2	16	TRBV9	-	TRBJ2-1	CASSSPGLAGRDEQFF	TGTGCCAGCAGCTCCCCGGGACTAGCGGGACGAGATGAGCAGTTCTTC
-	15	TRBV13	-	TRBJ1-6	CASSLEGYDNSPLHF	TGTGCCAGCAGCTTAGAGGGGTACGATAATTCACCCCTCCACTTT
TRBD2	16	TRBV6-1	once	TRBJ2-1	CASSAGTRDSVGGQFF	TGTGCCAGCAGTGCCGGGACTAGGGATTCGGTGGGCGGGCAGTTCTTC
TRBD1	14	TRBV6-5	-	TRBJ2-3	CASSPGQDGDTQYF	TGTGCCAGCAGTCCAGGACAGGATGGAGATACGCAGTATTTT
TRBD2	15	TRBV11-2	-	TRBJ2-7	CASSYAGGASFEQYF	TGTGCCAGCAGCTATGCCGGGGGGGCGTCCTTCGAGCAGTACTTC
TRBD2	14	TRBV7-9	few	TRBJ2-1	CASPPFGGGDEQFF	TGTGCCAGCCCCCCATTCGGGGGGGGCGATGAGCAGTTCTTC
TRBD1	15	TRBV10-3	-	TRBJ1-3	CAISDQGATGNTIYF	TGTGCCATCAGTGACCAGGGGGCTACTGGAAACACCATATATTTT
TRBD1	19	TRBV30	once	TRBJ1-5	CAWSTDQGALGYSNQPQHF	TGTGCCTGGAGCACAGACCAGGGGGCGCTGGGTTATAGCAATCAGCCCCAGCATTTT
-	15	TRBV7-8	-	TRBJ1-2	CASSSPGRGGYGYTF	TGTGCCAGCAGCTCCCCGGGCAGGGGTGGGTATGGCTACACCTTC
TRBD2	16	TRBV27	-	TRBJ2-4	CASSLFASGNKNIQYF	TGTGCCAGCAGTTTATTCGCTAGCGGAAACAAAAACATTCAGTACTTC
TRBD1	14	TRBV3-1/TRBV3-2	once	TRBJ1-3	CASSRDSWGNTIYF	TGTGCCAGCAGCCGGGACAGCTGGGGAAACACCATATATTTT
TRBD1	14	TRBV7-8	-	TRBJ1-2	CASSLTPDRGGYTF	TGTGCCAGCAGCTTAACCCCGGACAGGGGTGGCTACACCTTC
-	12	TRBV27	-	TRBJ1-2	CATRGGSVGYTF	TGTGCCACCCGTGGGGGGTCGGTGGGCTACACCTTC
-	16	TRBV27	-	TRBJ2-1	CASSLYFGNPYNEQFF	TGTGCCAGCAGTTTATATTTCGGGAACCCCTACAATGAGCAGTTCTTC
TRBD1	14	TRBV7-7	-	TRBJ2-5	CASSPGQGTETQYF	TGTGCTAGCAGCCCCGGACAGGGGACAGAGACCCAGTACTTC
TRBD2	15	TRBV11-3	-	TRBJ2-3	CASSLRSGTTDTQYF	TGTGCCAGCAGCTTACGGAGCGGGACCACAGATACGCAGTATTTT
-	13	TRBV30	-	TRBJ2-3	CAWKGGGTDTQYF	TGTGCCTGGAAGGGGGGGGGCACAGATACGCAGTATTTT
-	14	TRBV11-2	-	TRBJ1-5	CASSPTGGGQPQHF	TGTGCCAGCAGCCCCACGGGGGGCGGTCAGCCCCAGCATTTT
-	15	TRBV3-1/TRBV3-2	-	TRBJ1-3	CASSQVAHSGNTIYF	TGTGCCAGCAGCCAAGTGGCCCACTCTGGAAACACCATATATTTT
-	11	TRBV6-5	-	TRBJ1-2	CASTTWRGYTF	TGTGCCAGTACTACGTGGCGTGGCTACACCTTC
-	14	TRBV11-2	-	TRBJ2-5	CASSLSGGQETQYF	TGTGCCAGCAGCTTATCTGGGGGGCAAGAGACCCAGTACTTC
TRBD2	14	TRBV7-6	-	TRBJ2-4	CASSAGLGLNIQYF	TGTGCCAGCAGCGCCGGACTAGGGTTAAACATTCAGTACTTC
TRBD2	16	TRBV5-4	-	TRBJ2-1	CASSPGGLAGVDEQFF	TGTGCCAGCAGCCCGGGGGGTCTAGCGGGAGTGGATGAGCAGTTCTTC
-	14	TRBV5-1	-	TRBJ2-5	CATRVGQLQETQYF	TGCGCCACCCGCGTTGGGCAGCTTCAAGAGACCCAGTACTTC
-	13	TRBV4-1	-	TRBJ1-1	CASSRGGDTEAFF	TGCGCCAGCAGTAGGGGGGGGGACACTGAAGCTTTCTTT
TRBD2	16	TRBV7-9	-	TRBJ2-6	CASTPAGGGGANVLTF	TGTGCCAGCACCCCAGCGGGAGGAGGTGGGGCCAACGTCCTGACTTTC
TRBD1	13	TRBV18	once	TRBJ1-1	CASSPTGGTEAFF	TGTGCCAGCTCCCCCACAGGGGGCACTGAAGCTTTCTTT
-	13	TRBV10-3	once	TRBJ2-5	CATGDGGLWPQYF	TGTGCCACCGGAGACGGGGGGCTGTGGCCCCAGTACTTC
TRBD1	14	TRBV10-3	-	TRBJ1-1	CAIHPGGRNTEAFF	TGTGCCATCCACCCAGGGGGGCGGAACACTGAAGCTTTCTTT
-	13	TRBV11-1	-	TRBJ1-1	CASSPTRDTEAFF	TGTGCCAGCAGCCCTACCCGGGACACGGAAGCTTTCTTT
TRBD2	16	TRBV24-1	-	TRBJ2-5	CATSEVSSGRAETQYF	TGTGCCACCAGTGAAGTCTCTAGCGGGAGGGCCGAGACCCAGTACTTC
TRBD1	15	TRBV9	-	TRBJ2-7	CASSAGQGAPYEQYF	TGTGCCAGCAGCGCAGGACAGGGGGCCCCCTACGAGCAGTACTTC
-	17	TRBV30	-	TRBJ1-5	CAWSGNAGFPSNQPQHF	TGTGCCTGGAGTGGGAATGCGGGGTTTCCTAGCAATCAGCCCCAGCATTTT
-	14	TRBV29-1	-	TRBJ1-1	CSFGGRDGNTEAFF	TGCAGCTTTGGGGGCCGTGATGGGAACACTGAAGCTTTCTTT
TRBD2	13	TRBV14	-	TRBJ2-1	CASSQERPGGQFF	TGTGCCAGCAGCCAAGAGCGCCCGGGGGGGCAGTTCTTC
TRBD2	17	TRBV12-5	-	TRBJ2-2	CASGLVLQRGNTGELFF	TGTGCTAGTGGTTTGGTACTCCAGCGGGGGAACACCGGGGAGCTGTTTTTT
TRBD2	16	TRBV9	-	TRBJ2-1	CASSVPRLAAYNEQFF	TGTGCCAGCAGCGTTCCCAGACTAGCGGCGTACAATGAGCAGTTCTTC
-	16	TRBV27	-	TRBJ2-3	CASSSASRLSTDTQYF	TGTGCCAGCAGTTCGGCTAGCCGACTTAGCACAGATACGCAGTATTTT